This T cell receptor (beta chain) was obtained from a study of beta chain features in type 1 diabetes. Trimming cost V 5 bases and J 2 bases; bases outside gene matches: 5. Per the germline V gene, CDR1 is MNHEY and CDR2 is SMNVEV (reference sequence). This CDR3 spans 17 amino acids. This clone showed up just a few times. Every bit of the isolated RNA underwent reverse transcription, so sequencing read expressed TCRB transcripts. Repertoires were generated with immunoSEQ multiplex PCR, while TCRdb's copy carries only in-frame clones and drops some. The top ten clones hold 0.019% of a sample with 350,000 to 450,000 clones, approximately 16% of them seen once.

Material: naive CD4+ T cells from blood. The source of this sequence is a young woman in good health. J is TRBJ2-6 and V is TRBV27; 11 positions match TRBD1. The CDR3 DNA reads TGTGCCAGCAGTGTCGGACAGGGGGCAACTGGGGCCAACGTCCTGACTTTC. It is translated as CASSVGQGATGANVLTF.